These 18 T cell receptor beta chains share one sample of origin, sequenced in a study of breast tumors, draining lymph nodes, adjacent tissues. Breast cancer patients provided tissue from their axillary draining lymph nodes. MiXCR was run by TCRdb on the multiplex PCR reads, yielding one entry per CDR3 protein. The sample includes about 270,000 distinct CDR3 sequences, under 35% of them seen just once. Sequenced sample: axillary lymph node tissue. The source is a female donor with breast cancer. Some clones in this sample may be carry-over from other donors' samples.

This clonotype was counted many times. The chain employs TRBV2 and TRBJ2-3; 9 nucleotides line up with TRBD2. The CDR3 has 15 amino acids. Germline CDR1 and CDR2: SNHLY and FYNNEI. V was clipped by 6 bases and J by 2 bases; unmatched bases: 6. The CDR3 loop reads CASRSGLASTDTQYF. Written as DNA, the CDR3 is TGTGCCAGCAGATCGGGACTAGCATCCACAGATACGCAGTATTTT.

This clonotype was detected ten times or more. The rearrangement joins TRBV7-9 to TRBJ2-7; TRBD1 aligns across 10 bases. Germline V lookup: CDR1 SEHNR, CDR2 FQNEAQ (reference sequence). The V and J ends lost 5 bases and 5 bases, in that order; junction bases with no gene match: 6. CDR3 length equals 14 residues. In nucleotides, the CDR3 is TGTGCCAGCAGCAGCAGACAGGGGGCCAACGAGCAGTACTTC. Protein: CASSSRQGANEQYF.

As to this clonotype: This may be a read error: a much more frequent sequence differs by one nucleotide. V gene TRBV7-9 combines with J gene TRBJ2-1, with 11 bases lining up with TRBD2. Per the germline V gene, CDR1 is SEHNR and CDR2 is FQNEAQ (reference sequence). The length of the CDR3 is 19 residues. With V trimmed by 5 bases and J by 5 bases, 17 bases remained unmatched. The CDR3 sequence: CASSKHAGLAGQPDNEQFF. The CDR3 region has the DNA TGTGCCAGCAGCAAACACGCAGGACTAGCGGGTCAACCAGACAATGAGCAGTTCTTC. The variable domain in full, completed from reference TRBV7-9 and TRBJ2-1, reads DTGVSQNPRHKITKRGQNVTFRCDPISEHNRLYWYRQTLGQGPEFLTYFQNEAQLEKSRLLSDRFSAERPKGSFSTLEIQRTEQGDSAMYLCASSKHAGLAGQPDNEQFFGPGTRLTVL.

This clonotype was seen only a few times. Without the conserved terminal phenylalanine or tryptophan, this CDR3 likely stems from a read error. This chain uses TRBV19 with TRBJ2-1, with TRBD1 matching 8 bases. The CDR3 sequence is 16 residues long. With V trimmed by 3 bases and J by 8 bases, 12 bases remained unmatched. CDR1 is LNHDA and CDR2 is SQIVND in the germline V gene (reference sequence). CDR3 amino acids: CASSMEAGGPLDEQFS. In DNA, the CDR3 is TGTGCCAGTAGTATGGAGGCAGGGGGCCCCTTGGATGAGCAGTTCTCC.

The CDR3 protein is CASAWGDASDTGELFF. Here the CDR3 DNA reads TGTGCCAGCGCATGGGGAGACGCAAGCGACACCGGGGAGCTGTTTTTT. V gene TRBV24-1 combines with J gene TRBJ2-2; weak D call: TRBD2 (5 bases). The CDR3 has 16 residues. Trimming cost V 11 bases and J 3 bases, with 21 bases left between them. Germline V gene lookup returns CDR1 KGHDR and CDR2 SFDVKD.

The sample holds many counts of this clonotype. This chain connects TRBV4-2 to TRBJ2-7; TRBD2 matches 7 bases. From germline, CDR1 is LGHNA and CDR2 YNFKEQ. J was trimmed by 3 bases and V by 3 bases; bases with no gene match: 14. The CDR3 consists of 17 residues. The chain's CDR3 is CASSHHWMRRGIYEQYF. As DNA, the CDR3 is TGTGCCAGCAGCCACCACTGGATGAGGCGGGGGATCTACGAGCAGTACTTC.

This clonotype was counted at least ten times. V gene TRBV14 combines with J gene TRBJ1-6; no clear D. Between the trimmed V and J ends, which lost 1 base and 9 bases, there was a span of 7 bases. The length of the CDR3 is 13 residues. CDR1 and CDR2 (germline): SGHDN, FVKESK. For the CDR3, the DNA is TGTGCCAGCAGCCAAGTCCCCAGTTCACCCCTCCACTTT. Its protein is CASSQVPSSPLHF.

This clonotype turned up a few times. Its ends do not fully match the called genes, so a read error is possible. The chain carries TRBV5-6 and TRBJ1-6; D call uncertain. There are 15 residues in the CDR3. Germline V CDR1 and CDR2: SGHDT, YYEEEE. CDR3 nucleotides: TGTGCCAGTAGCTTGGCAGGACTGGCTGAGCCACCCCTCCACTTT. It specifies CASSLAGLAEPPLHF.

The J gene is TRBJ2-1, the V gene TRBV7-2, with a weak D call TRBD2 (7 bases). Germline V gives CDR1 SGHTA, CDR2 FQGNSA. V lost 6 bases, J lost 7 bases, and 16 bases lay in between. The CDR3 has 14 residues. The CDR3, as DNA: TGTGCCAGCAGGTCTAGCGGAGGGGGAAATGAGCAGTTCTTC. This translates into CASRSSGGGNEQFF.

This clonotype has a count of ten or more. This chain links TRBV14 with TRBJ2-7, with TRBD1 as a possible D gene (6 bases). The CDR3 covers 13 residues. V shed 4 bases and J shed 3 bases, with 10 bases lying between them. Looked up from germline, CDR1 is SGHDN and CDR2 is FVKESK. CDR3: CASSPRGSYEQYF. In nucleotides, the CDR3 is TGTGCCAGCAGCCCCAGGGGTAGCTACGAGCAGTACTTC.

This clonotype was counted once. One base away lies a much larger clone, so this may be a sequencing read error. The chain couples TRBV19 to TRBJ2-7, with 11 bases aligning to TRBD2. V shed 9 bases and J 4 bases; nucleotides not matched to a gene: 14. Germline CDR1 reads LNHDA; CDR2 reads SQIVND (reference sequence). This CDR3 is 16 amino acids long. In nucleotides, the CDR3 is TGTGCCAGCCGGAAGTTACTAGCGGGAGAAGAATACGAGCAGTACTTC. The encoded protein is CASRKLLAGEEYEQYF.

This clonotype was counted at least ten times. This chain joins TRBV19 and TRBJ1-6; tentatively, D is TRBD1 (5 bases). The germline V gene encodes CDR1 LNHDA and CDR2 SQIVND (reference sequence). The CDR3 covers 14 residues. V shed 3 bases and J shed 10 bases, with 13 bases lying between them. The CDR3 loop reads CASSIRGEDSPLHF. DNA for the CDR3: TGTGCCAGTAGTATCAGAGGGGAGGACTCACCCCTCCACTTT.

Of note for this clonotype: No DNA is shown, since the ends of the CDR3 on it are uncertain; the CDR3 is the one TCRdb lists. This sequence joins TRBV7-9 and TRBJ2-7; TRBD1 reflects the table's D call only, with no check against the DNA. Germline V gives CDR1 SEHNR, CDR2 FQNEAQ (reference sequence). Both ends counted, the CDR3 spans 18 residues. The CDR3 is CASSIYLCSGGTAYEQYF.

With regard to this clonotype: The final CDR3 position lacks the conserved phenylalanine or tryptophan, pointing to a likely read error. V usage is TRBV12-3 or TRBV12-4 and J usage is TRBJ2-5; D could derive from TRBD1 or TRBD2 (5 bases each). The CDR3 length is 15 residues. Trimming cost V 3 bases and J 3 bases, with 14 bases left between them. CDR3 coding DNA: TGTGCCAGCAGTTTTGGGGCAGGGAGTGAAGAGACCCAGTACATC. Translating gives CASSFGAGSEETQYI.

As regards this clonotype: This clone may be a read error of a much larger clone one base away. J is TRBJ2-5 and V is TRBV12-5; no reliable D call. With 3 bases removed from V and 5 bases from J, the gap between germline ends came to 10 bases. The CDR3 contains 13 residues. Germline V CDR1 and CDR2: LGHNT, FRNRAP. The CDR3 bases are TGTGCTAGTGGTTTCGTAACCGGGGAGACCCAGTACTTC. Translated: CASGFVTGETQYF.

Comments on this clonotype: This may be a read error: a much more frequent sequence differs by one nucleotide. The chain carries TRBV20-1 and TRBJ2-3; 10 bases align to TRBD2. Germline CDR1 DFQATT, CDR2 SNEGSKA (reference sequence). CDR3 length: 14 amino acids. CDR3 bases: TGCAGTGCTAAAACTAGCGGGAACACAGCTACGCAGTATTTT. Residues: CSAKTSGNTATQYF.

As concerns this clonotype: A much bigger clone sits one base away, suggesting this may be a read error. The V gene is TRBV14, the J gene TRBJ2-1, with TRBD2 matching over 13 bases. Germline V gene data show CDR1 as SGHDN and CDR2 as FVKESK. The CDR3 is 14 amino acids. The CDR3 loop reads CASARTSGSNEQSF. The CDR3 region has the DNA TGTGCCAGCGCCAGGACTAGCGGGAGCAATGAGCAGTCCTTC.

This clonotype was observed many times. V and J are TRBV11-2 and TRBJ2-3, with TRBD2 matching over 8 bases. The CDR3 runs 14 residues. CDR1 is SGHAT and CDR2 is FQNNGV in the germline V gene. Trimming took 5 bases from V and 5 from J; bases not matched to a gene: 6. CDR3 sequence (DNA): TGTGCCAGCAGCCGGGGGGGGACGAAAGATACGCAGTATTTT. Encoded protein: CASSRGGTKDTQYF.